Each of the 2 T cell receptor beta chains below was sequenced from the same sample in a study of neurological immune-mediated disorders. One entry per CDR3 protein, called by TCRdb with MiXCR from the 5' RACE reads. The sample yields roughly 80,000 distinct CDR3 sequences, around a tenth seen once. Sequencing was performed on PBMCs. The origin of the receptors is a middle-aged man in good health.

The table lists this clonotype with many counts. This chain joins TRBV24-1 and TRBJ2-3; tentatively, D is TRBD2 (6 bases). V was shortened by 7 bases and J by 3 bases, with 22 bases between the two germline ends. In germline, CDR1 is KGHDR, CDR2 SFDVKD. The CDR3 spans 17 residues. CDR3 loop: CATRKTGGSRETDTQYF. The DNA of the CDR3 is TGTGCCACCAGGAAGACTGGGGGTAGCCGGGAGACAGATACGCAGTATTTT.

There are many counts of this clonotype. The chain's CDR3 is CASSLTTGGANTEAFF. In nucleotides, the CDR3 is TGTGCCAGCAGCTTGACCACAGGGGGGGCGAACACTGAAGCTTTCTTT. The rearrangement uses TRBV7-8 and TRBJ1-1; 8 nucleotides align to TRBD1. Germline V gene sequence: CDR1 SGHVS, CDR2 FQNEAQ. The ends lost 3 bases at V and 1 base at J; junction bases unmatched: 7. There are 16 residues in the CDR3. Using reference TRBV7-8 and TRBJ1-1 for the parts outside the CDR3, the full variable domain is GAGVSQSPRYKVAKRGQDVALRCDPISGHVSLFWYQQALGQGPEFLTYFQNEAQLDKSGLPSDRFFAERPEGSVSTLKIQRTQQEDSAVYLCASSLTTGGANTEAFFGQGTRLTVV.